The source of this T cell receptor beta chain is a study of T-cell memory formation after mild COVID-19. Comment on this clonotype: Antigen specificity is unknown.

Study-wide points: For second-wave clones that peaked at day 37, SARS-CoV-2 specificity went unverified.

Germline values: CDR1 SGHDN, CDR2 FVKESK. The CDR3 runs 16 residues. V was pared by 4 bases and J by 5 bases, with 11 bases of the junction left unmatched. From 5'RACE with constant-segment primers came TCR alpha and TCR beta cDNA libraries that carried sample barcodes and UMIs. TCRdb re-analysed the 5' RACE reads in MiXCR, keeping a single row per CDR3 protein. The sample consists of more than 80,000 distinct CDR3 sequences, around 11% of them appearing once. This sequence originates from an adult woman who had mild COVID-19 (a few samples of this study predate the infection). Cell type and time point are not known. Sequencing was performed on PBMCs or a T cell subset sorted from them (not recorded which). The chain has TRBV14 and TRBJ1-2, with 9 nucleotides matching TRBD1. The DNA for the CDR3 is TGTGCCAGCAGCCCCGGGACAGGGAAAAGGGGATATGGCTACACCTTC. Translating gives CASSPGTGKRGYGYTF.